This is a list of T cell receptor beta chains from one sample in a study of somatic mutations in cytotoxic T cells in rheumatoid arthritis. Measured with immunoSEQ multiplex PCR; TCRdb has only the in-frame clones, and not every one. The data show around 5,900 clones, roughly 85% seen once. Sequencing was carried out using CD8+ T cells sorted from blood. These receptor sequences come from a woman in her 50s with rheumatoid arthritis. Both conserved end residues are part of each CDR3. A D gene is named only where the DNA matches it firmly. A clone size is listed for some rows: how often the clone was seen (once, few, many), or a class if it is expanded.

clone size	D gene	J gene	V gene	CDR3 protein	CDR3 DNA
-	-	TRBJ1-4	TRBV30	CAWTSRVEGGWRKKLFF	TGTGCCTGGACGAGTCGGGTGGAGGGGGGGTGGAGGAAGAAACTGTTTTTT
-	TRBD2	TRBJ2-1	TRBV19	CASSIARGTSSNRYSYNEQFF	TGTGCCAGTAGTATAGCCCGCGGGACTAGTTCCAATCGGTACTCCTACAATGAGCAGTTCTTC
-	TRBD2	TRBJ2-1	TRBV29-1	CSAALGLVNNEQFF	TGCAGCGCCGCCCTGGGACTAGTAAACAATGAGCAGTTCTTC
-	TRBD2	TRBJ2-1	TRBV9	CASSLGTSGDEQFF	TGTGCCAGCAGCCTAGGGACTAGCGGCGATGAGCAGTTCTTC
once	TRBD2	TRBJ2-5	TRBV11-2	CASSFWTSDQETQYF	TGTGCCAGCAGCTTCTGGACTAGCGACCAAGAGACCCAGTACTTC
-	-	TRBJ1-5	TRBV4-1	CASSQEIWGDQPQHF	TGCGCCAGCAGCCAAGAGATCTGGGGAGATCAGCCCCAGCATTTT
few	TRBD1	TRBJ2-3	TRBV30	CAWSVPGTGALEHRYAVF	TGTGCCTGGAGTGTACCCGGGACAGGGGCTCTAGAGCACAGATACGCAGTATTT
-	-	TRBJ2-3	TRBV12-5	CASGLETLKRQYF	TGTGCTAGTGGTTTGGAAACGCTAAAAAGGCAGTATTTT
once	TRBD1	TRBJ1-5	TRBV7-8	CASSLQGAHQPQHF	TGTGCCAGCAGCTTACAGGGGGCCCATCAGCCCCAGCATTTT
few	-	TRBJ2-2	TRBV9	CASSEMAGTGELFF	TGTGCCAGCAGCGAGATGGCCGGGACCGGGGAGCTGTTTTTT
-	-	TRBJ1-3	TRBV7-9	CASSLIRGPRASGNTIYF	TGTGCCAGCAGCTTAATTAGGGGTCCCAGGGCGTCTGGAAACACCATATATTTT
-	-	TRBJ2-3	TRBV5-6	CASSLGPSTDTQYF	TGTGCCAGCAGCTTGGGTCCAAGCACAGATACGCAGTATTTT
-	TRBD1	TRBJ1-5	TRBV19	CASSRGQGGNQPQHF	TGTGCCAGTAGCCGGGGACAGGGGGGTAATCAGCCCCAGCATTTT
few	-	TRBJ2-1	TRBV12-5	CASGSEATGLNSYNEQFF	TGTGCTAGTGGTTCGGAAGCGACAGGTCTCAATTCCTACAATGAGCAGTTCTTC
-	-	TRBJ2-7	TRBV5-5	CASSFRGGQSSYEQYF	TGTGCCAGCAGCTTTCGAGGAGGACAGAGCTCCTACGAGCAGTACTTC
-	-	TRBJ2-7	TRBV7-9	CASSLDREGDYEQYF	TGTGCCAGCAGCTTAGATAGGGAAGGGGACTACGAGCAGTACTTC
-	-	TRBJ1-2	TRBV20-1	CSAAGALGYTF	TGCAGTGCTGCGGGCGCTTTAGGCTACACCTTC
once	-	TRBJ2-7	TRBV5-4	CASSLAEEELTYEQYF	TGTGCCAGCAGCTTGGCGGAGGAGGAGCTGACCTACGAGCAGTACTTC
-	-	TRBJ2-3	TRBV6-5	CASRTGYTQYF	TGTGCCAGCAGGACGGGATATACGCAGTATTTT
-	-	TRBJ2-6	TRBV11-1	CASSLASSGANVLTF	TGTGCCAGCAGCTTAGCGTCTTCTGGGGCCAACGTCCTGACTTTC
-	TRBD2	TRBJ2-1	TRBV6-5	CASSYSLAGDNEQFF	TGTGCCAGCAGTTACTCGCTAGCGGGAGACAATGAGCAGTTCTTC
few	TRBD2	TRBJ2-3	TRBV4-1	CASKDSGGGYTDTQYF	TGCGCCAGCAAGGATAGCGGGGGGGGGTACACAGATACGCAGTATTTT
-	-	TRBJ2-2	TRBV27	CASSWTDFTGELFF	TGTGCCAGCAGTTGGACAGATTTCACCGGGGAGCTGTTTTTT
few	-	TRBJ2-2	TRBV19	CASSIGIGTGELFF	TGTGCCAGTAGTATCGGGATCGGGACCGGGGAGCTGTTTTTT
-	-	TRBJ2-5	TRBV9	CASSPGIWSYQETQYF	TGTGCCAGCAGCCCGGGGATTTGGTCGTACCAAGAGACCCAGTACTTC
-	-	TRBJ1-5	TRBV4-2	CASSHPSTAGLDQPQHF	TGTGCCAGCAGCCACCCGAGCACGGCGGGGCTAGACCAGCCCCAGCATTTT
-	TRBD1	TRBJ2-5	TRBV9	CASSVGTGDHPGTQYF	TGTGCCAGCAGCGTGGGGACAGGGGACCATCCTGGGACCCAGTACTTC
-	TRBD1	TRBJ1-5	TRBV6-5	CASSVQGWVQPQHF	TGTGCCAGCAGTGTACAGGGGTGGGTTCAGCCCCAGCATTTT
-	-	TRBJ1-1	TRBV4-1	CASSQVQGGNTEAFF	TGCGCCAGCAGCCAGGTGCAGGGAGGGAACACTGAAGCTTTCTTT
few	TRBD2	TRBJ2-3	TRBV9	CASSVSNSGGADTQYF	TGTGCCAGCAGCGTTTCAAATTCGGGGGGGGCAGATACGCAGTATTTT
-	TRBD1	TRBJ1-1	TRBV29-1	CSVVEGQGATEAFF	TGCAGCGTTGTGGAGGGACAGGGGGCAACTGAAGCTTTCTTT
-	-	TRBJ2-2	TRBV7-8	CASSLRAGELFF	TGTGCCAGCAGCTTGAGAGCCGGGGAGCTGTTTTTT
-	TRBD2	TRBJ2-5	TRBV5-5	CASSFGLGGSETQYF	TGTGCCAGCAGTTTCGGACTAGGTGGTTCTGAGACCCAGTACTTC
-	-	TRBJ1-2	TRBV19	CASSMWVGDGYTF	TGTGCCAGTAGTATGTGGGTCGGGGATGGCTACACCTTC
-	-	TRBJ1-2	TRBV30	CACRPLQAGDGYTF	TGTGCCTGCCGGCCACTTCAGGCAGGGGATGGCTACACCTTC
-	TRBD1	TRBJ1-5	TRBV11-2	CASSLTGGRDSNQPQHF	TGTGCCAGCAGTCTGACAGGGGGCAGGGATAGCAATCAGCCCCAGCATTTT
-	-	TRBJ2-2	TRBV19	CASKEEVTGELFF	TGTGCCAGTAAGGAGGAGGTCACCGGGGAGCTGTTTTTT
-	-	TRBJ2-7	TRBV19	CASSSGYEQYF	TGTGCCAGTAGTTCGGGGTACGAGCAGTACTTC
-	-	TRBJ2-1	TRBV7-2	CASSLGPDNEQFF	TGTGCCAGCAGCTTAGGGCCCGACAATGAGCAGTTCTTC
large	TRBD2	TRBJ2-7	TRBV4-1	CASSRTSGNYEQYF	TGCGCCAGCAGCCGGACTAGCGGGAACTACGAGCAGTACTTC
-	TRBD2	TRBJ2-1	TRBV4-2	CASSQAAGGNEQFF	TGTGCCAGCAGCCAAGCAGCGGGGGGAAATGAGCAGTTCTTC